In its sample, the clone carrying this T cell receptor (beta chain) was seen many times. Antigen unknown. Unique molecular identifiers were incorporated when the TCRbeta library was constructed. Each CDR3 protein gets one entry after TCRdb re-called the PCR reads with MiXCR. The repertoire has about 50,000 distinct CDR3 sequences, 5% to 6.5% of them found once; the top ten carry 30% to 35%. The data were obtained in a study of T-cell reconstitution after alpha-beta-depleted transplantation in children. General observations from the study: As was reported, about two months after transplant, alpha-beta T cells came from several hundred expanded graft clones. Day-60 TCRbeta diversity that was high in some patients was derived from surviving recipient T cells and thymic progenitors. Hyperexpanded clones declined; after one year, newly produced T cells mostly supplied diversity.

Germline CDR1 reads MDHEN; CDR2 reads SYDVKM. Trimming took off 2 bases at V and 5 bases at J, with 11 bases between the two ends. This CDR3 is built from 14 residues. The sequence came from a female patient aged 2-10 years who had a stem cell transplant for aplastic anemia, so the T cells may come from the graft donor. The J gene is TRBJ2-3, the V gene TRBV28; D remains unclear. This specimen was PBMCs, mostly from graft donor cells, taken 60 days after TCRalphabeta/CD19-depleted stem cell transplant. The CDR3 region has the DNA TGTGCCAGCAGTTTAGCTGGGATGGGAGATACGCAGTATTTT. This translates into CASSLAGMGDTQYF. Based on the CDR3 plus reference TRBV28 and TRBJ2-3, the full variable domain is DVKVTQSSRYLVKRTGEKVFLECVQDMDHENMFWYRQDPGLGLRLIYFSYDVKMKEKGDIPEGYSVSREKKERFSLILESASTNQTSMYLCASSLAGMGDTQYFGPGTRLTVL.